Sequencing of this T cell receptor (beta chain) was carried out in a study of blood T cell repertoires in COVID-19 (dated by TCRdb to the early 2020s). For the study in its entirety: The collaborator samples originated in the United States, Italy and Spain and spanned the acute and convalescent phases of COVID-19. The prospective study material was composed of cDNA or gDNA derived from T cells, B-cell-depleted T cells, or PBMCs. The samples were drawn from the first 160 participants of the ongoing ImmuneRACE study and from some 1,300 subjects provided by 6 global collaborators. The repertoires were made available in a free public database intended to serve as a resource for research on the immune response to SARS-CoV-2. Where available, HLA class I and class II types were obtained from metadata supplied by the sample provider rather than from assay-based typing. A de-identified subject ID, COVID-19 status, age in years and sex were almost always included in the sample metadata. Subjects who had been exposed to COVID-19, were actively infected with it, or had recovered from it provided the deeply sampled blood TCRbeta repertoires that made up the dataset.

Collaborating institutions collected whole blood in K2EDTA tubes following their own protocols. For TCRbeta analysis, collaborators shipped samples as frozen whole blood, isolated PBMCs, or DNA extracted from either of those sample types. What the research found in general, with its limitations: The quantity of clinical and demographic metadata differed by source and by participant and was supplied without curation.

A note on this clone: Its binding antigen is unknown. No much larger clone is present one base from it, and per-base qualities are unavailable.

TCRbeta CDR3 regions were amplified from genomic DNA by means of the immunoSEQ Assay, a bias-controlled multiplex PCR. On the study's bioinformatics: Within the assay, amplification of reference gene primers was used to estimate how many nucleated cells each sample contained. To quantify the absolute abundance of each unique TCRbeta CDR3 rearrangement, sequence reads were collapsed and filtered. Productive Simpson clonality was computed per sample as the square root of Simpson's diversity index over productive rearrangements. The table comes from immuneACCESS by way of TCRdb, which keeps in-frame sequences with V and J called. Part of the clones is missing from these tables; in studies checked, under half for an unresolved V gene and the rest for unknown reasons. V and J calls and clone size are those listed in that table; D and trimming were worked out from the DNA. Present in this sample are tens of thousands of clones, about 91% of which were seen just once. The top ten constitute over 3.5% of the sample.

The sequence derives from a human donor in a cohort sampled during active COVID-19. The sequenced sample consisted of peripheral blood.

The DNA sequence is given as TGCGCCAGCAGCGAGGGCACAGGGGGCCGGGAGACCCAGTACTTC. Its translation is CASSEGTGGRETQYF. The rearranged chain carries TRBV5-1 and TRBJ2-5; 9 of the junction bases match TRBD1. The junction shows trimming of 4 bases on V and 5 bases on J, and the gene matches do not reach 9 bases of it. Based on the germline V gene, the CDR1 and CDR2 sequences are SGHRS and YFSETQ. Including cysteine and phenylalanine, the CDR3 has 15 amino acids. CDR3 DNA is the only sequence kept; it has 45 bases, read in frame from the first base.